These T cell receptor beta chains were read from a single sample in a study of early T cells in non-severe SARS-CoV-2 infection. TCRdb ran MiXCR on the 5' RACE reads and lists one entry per CDR3 protein. This sample has tens of thousands of distinct CDR3 sequences; roughly 6% occur once, and the top ten carry 6.5% to 9%. Sequenced sample: whole blood. The source is an adult who was a healthcare worker with PCR-confirmed SARS-CoV-2 infection or an uninfected control (not recorded which). Both conserved end residues are part of each CDR3. The D gene is left open where the match is weak. Size is stated for part of the rows, as once, few or many counts, or as a class when the clone is expanded.

cdr3_nt: TGTGCCAGCAGCCAAGGAGGGAGCACCGGGGAGCTGTTTTTT; cdr3_aa: CASSQGGSTGELFF; j_call: TRBJ2-2; clone_size: NA; v_call: TRBV14; d_call: NA
cdr3_nt: TGTGCCAGCAGTCCCTCTAGCGGGGGGCAAGAGACCCAGTACTTC; cdr3_aa: CASSPSSGGQETQYF; j_call: TRBJ2-5; clone_size: many; v_call: TRBV6-1; d_call: TRBD2
cdr3_nt: TGCAGTGCTAGCGGCAGTAGGGGGCGATACAATGAGCAGTTCTTC; cdr3_aa: CSASGSRGRYNEQFF; j_call: TRBJ2-1; clone_size: few; v_call: TRBV20-1; d_call: TRBD1
cdr3_nt: TGTGCCAGCAGTTACTACCCTAGCGGGGCCAATAATGAGCAGTTCTTC; cdr3_aa: CASSYYPSGANNEQFF; j_call: TRBJ2-1; clone_size: few; v_call: TRBV6-2/TRBV6-3; d_call: TRBD2
cdr3_nt: TGTGCCAGCAGTAGTTCCCCCTTTGATGAGCAGTTCTTC; cdr3_aa: CASSSSPFDEQFF; j_call: TRBJ2-1; clone_size: few; v_call: TRBV28; d_call: NA
cdr3_nt: TGTGCCAGCAGCCCTCCGGGACTAACCTACAATGAGCAGTTCTTC; cdr3_aa: CASSPPGLTYNEQFF; j_call: TRBJ2-1; clone_size: few; v_call: TRBV11-2; d_call: TRBD2
cdr3_nt: TGTGCCAGCAGTTTATGGGGCCCGGACTCCACTGAAGCTTTCTTT; cdr3_aa: CASSLWGPDSTEAFF; j_call: TRBJ1-1; clone_size: few; v_call: TRBV28; d_call: NA
cdr3_nt: TGTGCCAGCAGCTTAGCTCCGGGACAGGGGGTTGAGCAGTTCTTC; cdr3_aa: CASSLAPGQGVEQFF; j_call: TRBJ2-1; clone_size: NA; v_call: TRBV11-2; d_call: TRBD1
cdr3_nt: TGTGCCAGCTCTAGGGGGACAGGGGTAGGATATGGCTACACCTTC; cdr3_aa: CASSRGTGVGYGYTF; j_call: TRBJ1-2; clone_size: many; v_call: TRBV5-4; d_call: TRBD1
cdr3_nt: TGTGCCAGCAGTGAAAATGACGGATACTTCTATGGCTACACCTTC; cdr3_aa: CASSENDGYFYGYTF; j_call: TRBJ1-2; clone_size: many; v_call: TRBV6-1; d_call: NA
cdr3_nt: TGCGCCAGCCGGGAGGCCCTAGGCTCACCCCTCCACTTT; cdr3_aa: CASREALGSPLHF; j_call: TRBJ1-6; clone_size: many; v_call: TRBV4-1; d_call: NA
cdr3_nt: TGTGCCAGCTCACAACAAAAGAGCACTGAAGCTTTCTTT; cdr3_aa: CASSQQKSTEAFF; j_call: TRBJ1-1; clone_size: NA; v_call: TRBV18; d_call: NA
cdr3_nt: TGCAGCGTCGAGACAGGTGCCTACGAGCAGTACTTC; cdr3_aa: CSVETGAYEQYF; j_call: TRBJ2-7; clone_size: many; v_call: TRBV29-1; d_call: NA
cdr3_nt: TGCAGTGCTAGGGTTTTCGCTAATGAAAAACTGTTTTTT; cdr3_aa: CSARVFANEKLFF; j_call: TRBJ1-4; clone_size: few; v_call: TRBV20-1; d_call: NA
cdr3_nt: TGTGCCAGTAGTACCCCGGATTTGGCGGGAGGGGGAGATACGCAGTATTTT; cdr3_aa: CASSTPDLAGGGDTQYF; j_call: TRBJ2-3; clone_size: NA; v_call: TRBV19; d_call: TRBD2
cdr3_nt: TGCGCCAGCAGCTTGGGCGACAGGAGGAACTATGGCTACACCTTC; cdr3_aa: CASSLGDRRNYGYTF; j_call: TRBJ1-2; clone_size: NA; v_call: TRBV5-1; d_call: NA
cdr3_nt: TGTGCCAGCAGCTTGGCCCGGGGAGTAGCCGGGGAGCTGTTTTTT; cdr3_aa: CASSLARGVAGELFF; j_call: TRBJ2-2; clone_size: few; v_call: TRBV5-5; d_call: NA
cdr3_nt: TGCGCCAGCAGTGAAAACAGGGGGCTGATGAACACTGAAGCTTTCTTT; cdr3_aa: CASSENRGLMNTEAFF; j_call: TRBJ1-1; clone_size: few; v_call: TRBV10-1; d_call: TRBD1
cdr3_nt: TGCAGCGTGGGGCGGACAGCCTCCTACAATGAGCAGTTCTTC; cdr3_aa: CSVGRTASYNEQFF; j_call: TRBJ2-1; clone_size: few; v_call: TRBV29-1; d_call: NA
cdr3_nt: TGTGCCAGCAGCTCTGGGGGGAAGAATACGCAGTATTTT; cdr3_aa: CASSSGGKNTQYF; j_call: TRBJ2-3; clone_size: few; v_call: TRBV7-2; d_call: NA
cdr3_nt: TGCGCCAGCAGCCAAGATGATAACAGAGGGGGCGTAGGAGGTCATGGCTACACCTTC; cdr3_aa: CASSQDDNRGGVGGHGYTF; j_call: TRBJ1-2; clone_size: many; v_call: TRBV4-3; d_call: TRBD1
cdr3_nt: TGTGCCAGCAGCTTGGTTAGCTATGAGCAGTTCTTC; cdr3_aa: CASSLVSYEQFF; j_call: TRBJ2-1; clone_size: NA; v_call: TRBV5-5; d_call: NA